This paragraph reports one T cell receptor (beta chain). Antigen unknown. CDR3 length equals 12 residues. CDR1 and CDR2 (germline): DFQATT, SNEGSKA (reference sequence). V lost 1 base and J 4 bases, leaving 7 bases between the germline ends. The source of the sample is a study of metastatic and nonmetastatic thyroid tumors. Study at large: Both malignant and benign thyroid patients supplied peripheral blood and tumor or nodule tissue samples, across which the repertoires of these patients were then compared.

No treatment had been given to any patient before thyroid surgery. Study results and caveats: Benign nodules were reported to have significantly lower TCR beta diversity than malignant thyroid tumors, in blood and tumor.

Per the authors' pipeline: Differences in CDR3 between clinicopathological groups were drawn on to build a classifier intended to discriminate distant-metastatic papillary thyroid cancer patients. TCRdb re-clonotyped the PCR reads via MiXCR. In this record, the V and J calls reflect TCRdb's handling and not the investigators' own analysis. Among about 41,000 clones listed, approximately 24% were seen once. This receptor was taken from a female donor with papillary thyroid cancer or a benign thyroid nodule (not recorded which). Some clones in this sample may be carry-over from other donors' samples. This chain connects TRBV20-1 to TRBJ1-1; D is unresolved. Sequenced sample: tumor tissue. This chain's CDR3 is CSARVQITEAFF. DNA for the CDR3: TGCAGTGCTAGAGTACAGATCACTGAAGCTTTCTTT.